Each of the 7 T cell receptor beta chains below was sequenced from the same sample in a study of CD8+CD57+ T cells in acquired aplastic anemia. In patients chosen for sequencing, flow cytometry had shown CD8+CD57+ cell expansion. Genomic DNA templated the TCR beta VDJ and CDR3 profiling. MiXCR was run by TCRdb on the reads, yielding one entry per CDR3 protein. This sample has around 430,000 distinct CDR3 sequences; approximately 32% occur once, and the top ten carry 0.7% to 1%. Sequenced sample: sorted CD4+, CD8+, or CD8+CD57+ T cells (not recorded which) from PBMCs. Receptor source: a human donor with aplastic anemia.

This clonotype was seen a few times. The chain carries TRBV24-1 and TRBJ1-2, with D maybe TRBD1 (6 bases). The CDR3 totals 14 residues. Germline V gene data show CDR1 as KGHDR and CDR2 as SFDVKD. V was trimmed by 6 bases and J by 5 bases, leaving 15 bases between them. The CDR3 here is CATSTGGQPYGYTF. The DNA of the CDR3 is TGTGCCACCAGTACCGGTGGACAGCCTTATGGCTACACCTTC.

This clonotype was observed a handful of times. The chain joins TRBV29-1 to TRBJ2-7; D uncertain. Trimming took off 4 bases at V and 2 bases at J, with 9 bases between the two ends. CDR3 length: 12 residues. CDR1 is SQVTM and CDR2 is ANQGSEA in the germline V gene. For the CDR3, the DNA is TGCAGCGTTGGTACAGAGACCTACGAGCAGTACTTC. It specifies CSVGTETYEQYF.

This clonotype has a handful of counts. Written as DNA, the CDR3 is TGTGCCAGCAGCCTACCGCCTTTCCAGGGAGCGAACGAGCAGTACTTC. Translated: CASSLPPFQGANEQYF. The V gene is TRBV3-1, the J gene TRBJ2-7; D assignment may be TRBD1 or TRBD2 (5 bases each). Germline-derived CDR1 and CDR2 are LGHDT and YNNKEL (reference sequence). V lost 4 bases and J 5 bases, leaving 21 bases between the germline ends. The CDR3 runs to 16 residues.

This clonotype was picked up a small number of times. The CDR3 does not close with the conserved phenylalanine or tryptophan, likely indicating a read error. The DNA is left out, because the CDR3 cannot be placed on it with certainty; the CDR3 is given as TCRdb lists it. CDR3 residues: CASSLGTGLY. The chain carries TRBV2 and TRBJ1-1; the table gives TRBD1 as D, unverified against the DNA. The CDR3 sequence runs 10 residues, both termini included. CDR1 SNHLY and CDR2 FYNNEI come from the germline V gene.

This clonotype was recorded many times. The CDR3: CASSFPNSPLHF. The DNA of the CDR3 is TGTGCCAGCAGCTTCCCCAATTCACCCCTCCACTTT. This sequence joins TRBV7-2 and TRBJ1-6, with D unclear. The V end was cut by 3 bases, the J end by 7 bases, with 4 bases between. This CDR3 comprises 12 residues. From germline, CDR1 is SGHTA and CDR2 FQGNSA.

This clonotype was seen a few times. The chain is built from TRBV19 and TRBJ2-1; 7 nucleotides align to TRBD1. Germline V gene data show CDR1 as LNHDA and CDR2 as SQIVND (reference sequence). V lost 4 bases to trimming and J lost 7 bases; unmatched junction nucleotides: 10. This CDR3 is built from 15 residues. The CDR3 region is CASSRNRGVDNEQFF. CDR3 in DNA: TGTGCCAGTAGTAGGAACAGGGGAGTGGATAATGAGCAGTTCTTC.

The rearrangement joins TRBV14 to TRBJ2-2; D call uncertain. Germline CDR1 SGHDN, CDR2 FVKESK. This CDR3 region has 15 residues. V was pared by 3 bases and J by 5 bases, with 13 bases between. The CDR3 DNA is TGTGCCAGCAGCCATTGGCCTAAGGGAACCGGGGAGCTGTTTTTT. Protein: CASSHWPKGTGELFF.